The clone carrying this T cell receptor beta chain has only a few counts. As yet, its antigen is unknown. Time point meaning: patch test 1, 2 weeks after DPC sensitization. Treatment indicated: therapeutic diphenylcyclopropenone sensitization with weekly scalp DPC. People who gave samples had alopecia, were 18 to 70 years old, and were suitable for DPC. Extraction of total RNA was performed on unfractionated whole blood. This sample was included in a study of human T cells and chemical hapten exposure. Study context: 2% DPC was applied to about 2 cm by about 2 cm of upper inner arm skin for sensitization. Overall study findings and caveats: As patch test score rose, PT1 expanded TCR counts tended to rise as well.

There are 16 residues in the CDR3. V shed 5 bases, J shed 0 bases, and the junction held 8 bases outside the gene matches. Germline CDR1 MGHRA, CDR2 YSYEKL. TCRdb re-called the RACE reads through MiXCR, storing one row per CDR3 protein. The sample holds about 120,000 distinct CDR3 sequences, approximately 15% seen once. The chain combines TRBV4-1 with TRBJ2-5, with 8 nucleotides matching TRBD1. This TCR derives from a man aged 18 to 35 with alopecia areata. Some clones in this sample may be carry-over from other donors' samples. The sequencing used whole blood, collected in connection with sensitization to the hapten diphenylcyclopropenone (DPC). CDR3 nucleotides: TGCGCCAGCAGCGGCCGACAGGGGCTGTACCAAGAGACCCAGTACTTC. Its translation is CASSGRQGLYQETQYF.